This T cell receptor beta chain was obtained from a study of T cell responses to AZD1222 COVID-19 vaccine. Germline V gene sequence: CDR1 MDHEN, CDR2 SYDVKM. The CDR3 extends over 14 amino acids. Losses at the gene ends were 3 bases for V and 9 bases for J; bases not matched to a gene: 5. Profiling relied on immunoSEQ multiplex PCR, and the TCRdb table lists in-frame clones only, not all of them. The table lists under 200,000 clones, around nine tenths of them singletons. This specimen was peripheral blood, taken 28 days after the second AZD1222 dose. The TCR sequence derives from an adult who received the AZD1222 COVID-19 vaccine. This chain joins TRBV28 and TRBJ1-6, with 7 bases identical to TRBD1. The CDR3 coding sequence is TGTGCCAGCAGTTTGGACAGACAGGGTTCACCCCTCCACTTT. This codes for CASSLDRQGSPLHF.